Presented here are 30 T cell receptor beta chains from one specimen sequenced in a study of Tregs in tolerant kidney transplant recipients (dated by TCRdb to the late 2010s). The sample's time point label, decoded: blood sample drawn before combined kidney and bone marrow transplant. Library method: the immunoSEQ multiplex PCR assay. Entries here come from immuneACCESS through TCRdb and include only in-frame sequences with V and J called. Some clones fail to appear in such tables; in the studies checked, an unresolved V gene covers under half of the shortfall, and the cause of the remainder is unknown. This sample has about 61,000 clones in its table, and 70% to 90% of those were observed once. The ten largest make up under 2.5% of the sample. Source: Tregs from blood, taken before the transplant. All receptors derive from a human donor who received a combined kidney and bone marrow transplant.

The chain links TRBV6-5 to TRBJ2-5; D is possibly TRBD2 (7 bases). Judging by the DNA end, TRBJ2-7 fits better; the J call may be wrong. The CDR3 length is 14 residues. Germline V lookup: CDR1 MNHEY, CDR2 SVGAGI. The CDR3 protein is CASTRGGRYYEQYF. Written as DNA, the CDR3 is TGTGCCAGCACTAGGGGGGGACGGTACTACGAGCAGTACTTC.

CDR3 in amino acids: CASSPKSRETQYF. Here the CDR3 DNA reads TGTGCCAGCAGCCCCAAAAGCCGGGAGACCCAGTACTTC. The gene calls are TRBV7-9 and TRBJ2-5; D not resolved. Trimming stripped 5 bases from V and 5 bases from J, with 12 bases between. This CDR3 is built from 13 residues. Germline lookup yields CDR1 SEHNR and CDR2 FQNEAQ (reference sequence).

The chain is built from TRBV7-2 and TRBJ1-5; D gene uncertain. Deletions cut 1 base from V and 8 bases from J, with 15 bases between. From germline, CDR1 is SGHTA and CDR2 FQGNSA. The CDR3 runs 15 residues. The CDR3 bases are TGTGCCAGCAGCTTAGGGGGAGCCGCCGGGGAGCCCCAGCATTTT. Translated, it gives CASSLGGAAGEPQHF.

The chain employs TRBV28 and TRBJ2-1, with TRBD1 identical over 9 bases. The J segment lost 3 bases and the V segment lost 8 bases, leaving 5 bases of the junction unmatched. The CDR3 is 14 amino acids. CDR1 is MDHEN, CDR2 SYDVKM, per germline. CDR3 DNA sequence: TGTGCCAGCCGGGACAGGGCTAACTACAATGAGCAGTTCTTC. Residues: CASRDRANYNEQFF.

This clone was seen once. This chain joins TRBV6-5 and TRBJ2-1; the D gene could be TRBD1 or TRBD2 (5 bases each). The CDR3 has 15 amino acids. The V and J ends lost 0 bases and 2 bases respectively, with 8 bases between them. Germline CDR1 is MNHEY and CDR2 is SVGAGI. CDR3 loop: CASSYSRGAYNEQFF. The DNA of the CDR3 is TGTGCCAGCAGTTACTCGAGGGGAGCCTACAATGAGCAGTTCTTC.

The V call is TRBV14, the J call TRBJ2-7, with D perhaps TRBD2 (6 bases). The CDR3 length is 15 residues. The V gene lost 4 bases and the J gene lost 2 bases, with 15 bases spanning the gap. Germline V gene sequence: CDR1 SGHDN, CDR2 FVKESK. The CDR3 coding sequence is TGTGCCAGCAGCCTTCCGGGCGGGGACCCCTACGAGCAGTACTTC. Protein sequence: CASSLPGGDPYEQYF. The complete variable domain, with remaining parts taken from reference TRBV14 and TRBJ2-7, reads EAGVTQFPSHSVIEKGQTVTLRCDPISGHDNLYWYRRVMGKEIKFLLHFVKESKQDESGMPNNRFLAERTGGTYSTLKVQPAELEDSGVYFCASSLPGGDPYEQYFGPGTRLTVT.

This clone was detected only once. The chain has TRBV5-5 and TRBJ1-4, with 7 bases that match TRBD1. The V gene end was trimmed by 1 base and the J gene end by 4 bases; junction bases not matched to a gene: 16. Germline values: CDR1 SGHKS, CDR2 YYEKEE (reference sequence). The CDR3 runs 19 residues. The chain's CDR3 is CASSLSQRQGGNYNEKLFF. The DNA for the CDR3 is TGTGCCAGCAGCTTGTCTCAGAGACAGGGAGGGAATTATAATGAAAAACTGTTTTTT. The entire variable domain, with the rest obtained from reference TRBV5-5 and TRBJ1-4, is as follows: DAGVTQSPTHLIKTRGQQVTLRCSPISGHKSVSWYQQVLGQGPQFIFQYYEKEERGRGNFPDRFSARQFPNYSSELNVNALLLGDSALYLCASSLSQRQGGNYNEKLFFGSGTQLSVL.

J is TRBJ2-3 and V is TRBV7-6; 7 positions agree with TRBD2. The CDR3 has 18 amino acids. The germline gives CDR1 SGHVS, CDR2 FNYEAQ. V lost 4 bases to trimming and J lost 5 bases; unmatched junction nucleotides: 18. CDR3 sequence (DNA): TGTGCCAGCAGCTATAGAGGCCGCGGGAGTGCGGTAGGAGATACGCAGTATTTT. It encodes CASSYRGRGSAVGDTQYF. Looking up the rest from reference TRBV7-6 and TRBJ2-3 gives the full variable domain: GAGVSQSPRYKVTKRGQDVALRCDPISGHVSLYWYRQALGQGPEFLTYFNYEAQQDKSGLPNDRFSAERPEGSISTLTIQRTEQRDSAMYRCASSYRGRGSAVGDTQYFGPGTRLTVL.

The chain has TRBV28 and TRBJ1-6; TRBD1 matches 11 bases. The ends lost 5 bases at V and 10 bases at J; junction bases unmatched: 7. The CDR3 extends over 15 amino acids. Germline assignment: CDR1 MDHEN and CDR2 SYDVKM. CDR3 in amino acids: CASSHRTGGWSPLHF. The CDR3 DNA reads as TGTGCCAGCAGTCATAGGACAGGGGGCTGGTCACCCCTCCACTTT.

The gene calls are TRBV15 and TRBJ1-2; D is undetermined. With 5 bases removed from V and 5 bases from J, the gap between germline ends came to 15 bases. Germline V CDR1 and CDR2: LNHNV, YYDKDF (reference sequence). CDR3 size: 14 residues. The CDR3 nucleotides read TGTGCCACCAGCCCCGGGTCCAACCTTTATGGCTACACCTTC. Its protein product is CATSPGSNLYGYTF.

This clone was counted once. The rearrangement joins TRBV11-2 to TRBJ2-3; 13 nucleotides line up with TRBD2. Germline trimming cut 5 bases from V and 2 bases from J; bases unmatched to any gene: 7. CDR3 length equals 17 residues. Germline CDR1 reads SGHAT; CDR2 reads FQNNGV. In DNA form, the CDR3 reads TGTGCCAGCAGCCCCGAGGGACTAGCGGGACTCACAGATACGCAGTATTTT. Protein sequence: CASSPEGLAGLTDTQYF.

The V call is TRBV19, the J call TRBJ1-2, with D possibly TRBD1 on 6 matching bases. This CDR3 has 18 residues. Per the germline V gene, CDR1 is LNHDA and CDR2 is SQIVND (reference sequence). Trimming stripped 2 bases from V and 4 bases from J, with 23 bases between. The CDR3 DNA reads TGTGCCAGTAGTATACCCCCTCGGCAGGGGCGAGGGGTCTATGGCTACACCTTC. Translating gives CASSIPPRQGRGVYGYTF.

This clone appeared once. In DNA form, the CDR3 reads TGTGCCAGCAGTGAGGTTCAACACTACGAGCAGTACTTC. Translating gives CASSEVQHYEQYF. The chain joins TRBV6-1 to TRBJ2-7, with D uncertain. V lost 3 bases, J lost 3 bases, and 9 bases lay in between. This CDR3 region has 13 residues. Germline-derived CDR1 and CDR2 are MNHNS and SASEGT.

This chain's CDR3 is CASSRDPAPGNTIYF. CDR3 nucleotides: TGTGCCAGCAGCAGGGATCCGGCACCTGGAAACACCATATATTTT. The chain carries TRBV5-6 and TRBJ1-3, with D hard to call. The length of the CDR3 is 15 residues. Germline V CDR1 and CDR2: SGHDT, YYEEEE. Trimming stripped 4 bases from V and 2 bases from J, with 13 bases between.

The chain combines TRBV19 with TRBJ2-3, with no clear D. Deletions cut 3 bases from V and 1 base from J, with 17 bases between. Per germline, CDR1 LNHDA and CDR2 SQIVND (reference sequence). The CDR3 contains 17 residues. The CDR3 loop is CASSMKAALGRTDTQYF. DNA for the CDR3: TGTGCCAGTAGTATGAAGGCTGCCCTAGGTCGCACAGATACGCAGTATTTT.

The chain joins TRBV5-1 to TRBJ2-1, with D unresolved. The CDR3 runs to 12 residues. The germline V gene encodes CDR1 SGHRS and CDR2 YFSETQ. The germline V and J ends were trimmed by 1 base and 6 bases, with 5 bases remaining between them. This CDR3 is CASSLNLNEQFF. The CDR3 DNA is TGCGCCAGCAGCTTGAACCTCAATGAGCAGTTCTTC.

The chain is built from TRBV7-6 and TRBJ1-2, with TRBD1 as a possible D gene (5 bases). Germline V gives CDR1 SGHVS, CDR2 FNYEAQ. The CDR3 is 16 amino acids. V lost 4 bases and J lost 4, with 19 bases in between. The CDR3, as DNA: TGTGCCAGCAGCTCACTCGATCGGGACCTATTCTATGGCTACACCTTC. Protein sequence: CASSSLDRDLFYGYTF.

The V and J genes are TRBV2 and TRBJ1-2; a possible D gene is TRBD1 (6 bases). The length of the CDR3 is 14 residues. The V and J ends lost 6 bases and 0 bases respectively, with 11 bases between them. The germline V gene encodes CDR1 SNHLY and CDR2 FYNNEI. The CDR3, as DNA: TGTGCCAGCAGCTTGAGGACAGCTAACTATGGCTACACCTTC. Amino acid sequence: CASSLRTANYGYTF.

This chain links TRBV6-6 with TRBJ2-3; no definite D call. V lost 7 bases and J 0 bases, leaving 17 bases between the germline ends. Germline V gene data show CDR1 as MNHNY and CDR2 as SVGAGI (reference sequence). The CDR3 covers 16 residues. Here the CDR3 reads CASKDPGTTSTDTQYF. In nucleotides, the CDR3 is TGTGCCAGCAAGGACCCGGGTACCACTAGCACAGATACGCAGTATTTT.

This clone showed up just a few times. This chain connects TRBV7-2 to TRBJ2-2, with TRBD2 matching 13 bases. CDR1 is SGHTA, CDR2 FQGNSA, per germline. This CDR3 has 16 amino acids. J gave up 5 bases and V 5 bases, and 5 bases lay outside the gene matches. The CDR3 sequence is CASSGTSGGATGELFF. In DNA, the CDR3 is TGTGCCAGCAGCGGCACTAGCGGGGGGGCAACCGGGGAGCTGTTTTTT. Using reference TRBV7-2 and TRBJ2-2 for the parts outside the CDR3, the full variable domain is GAGVSQSPSNKVTEKGKDVELRCDPISGHTALYWYRQSLGQGLEFLIYFQGNSAPDKSGLPSDRFSAERTGGSVSTLTIQRTQQEDSAVYLCASSGTSGGATGELFFGEGSRLTVL.

The V gene is TRBV6-1, the J gene TRBJ2-5; 9 bases map to TRBD2. Germline CDR1 is MNHNS and CDR2 is SASEGT. V was pared by 4 bases and J by 1 base, with 4 bases of the junction left unmatched. CDR3 length: 15 amino acids. CDR3: CASSGGSGGQETQYF. The DNA for the CDR3 is TGTGCCAGCAGTGGGGGTAGCGGGGGCCAAGAGACCCAGTACTTC.

This chain links TRBV5-1 with TRBJ1-2, with 8 bases lining up with TRBD1. V dropped 4 bases and J dropped 1; count of bases not matched to a gene: 15. CDR3 length equals 18 residues. From germline, CDR1 is SGHRS and CDR2 YFSETQ. The CDR3 sequence: CASSEGPGQGKINYGYTF. DNA for the CDR3: TGCGCCAGCAGCGAGGGGCCCGGACAGGGCAAAATTAACTATGGCTACACCTTC.

The chain employs TRBV18 and TRBJ2-1; D is unresolved. The CDR3 has 14 residues. Germline loops: CDR1 KGHSH, CDR2 LQKENI. The V end was cut by 8 bases, the J end by 3 bases, with 14 bases between. The CDR3 DNA reads as TGTGCCAGCACCTACAGCGACCGCTACAATGAGCAGTTCTTC. Its protein is CASTYSDRYNEQFF.

Concerning this clone itself: Other DNA sequences in the same sample also yield this CDR3. The chain links TRBV29-1 to TRBJ2-3; TRBD2 matches 10 bases. After removal of 4 bases from V and 4 bases from J, the junction contained 8 bases not matched to a gene. Per germline, CDR1 SQVTM and CDR2 ANQGSEA. This CDR3 region has 15 residues. DNA of the CDR3: TGCAGCGTTGCCGCTAGCGGGGGTGGGGCAGATACGCAGTATTTT. As protein: CSVAASGGGADTQYF.

The genes are TRBV4-1 and TRBJ1-5; maybe TRBD1 (5 bases). Germline values: CDR1 MGHRA, CDR2 YSYEKL. CDR3 length: 16 residues. Deletions cut 4 bases from V and 0 bases from J, with 13 bases between. The CDR3 region has the DNA TGCGCCAGCAGCCCCCGGGGAGGGGTTAGCAATCAGCCCCAGCATTTT. This translates into CASSPRGGVSNQPQHF.

This chain links TRBV19 with TRBJ1-4, with D possibly TRBD1 on 5 matching bases. The V gene lost 3 bases and the J gene lost 10 bases, with 27 bases spanning the gap. Germline V lookup: CDR1 LNHDA, CDR2 SQIVND (reference sequence). There are 18 residues in the CDR3. Here the CDR3 reads CASSIRQGRSSAHVKLFF. As DNA, the CDR3 is TGTGCCAGTAGTATCCGGCAGGGAAGAAGCTCGGCTCATGTAAAACTGTTTTTT.

This clone was counted a few times. This chain uses TRBV7-8 with TRBJ1-5; D is perhaps TRBD1 (6 bases). This CDR3 has 13 residues. V was clipped by 5 bases and J by 3 bases, with 8 bases between them. Germline V CDR1 and CDR2: SGHVS, FQNEAQ. CDR3 in DNA: TGTGCCAGCAGCCGGGGGCCCAATCAGCCCCAGCATTTT. It yields the protein CASSRGPNQPQHF.

The rearrangement joins TRBV27 to TRBJ2-7, with TRBD2 matching 7 bases. V trimming: 6 bases; J trimming: 4 bases; junction bases outside the gene matches: 9. The CDR3 is made up of 14 amino acids. CDR1 is MNHEY and CDR2 is SMNVEV in the germline V gene (reference sequence). The CDR3 DNA is TGTGCCAGCAGCCCGGGAAGCGGGATGTACGAGCAGTACTTC. It translates to CASSPGSGMYEQYF.

V gene TRBV9 combines with J gene TRBJ2-7; the match to TRBD1 covers 8 bases. This CDR3 has 17 amino acids. The ends lost 4 bases at V and 3 bases at J; junction bases unmatched: 15. Per germline, CDR1 SGDLS and CDR2 YYNGEE. The CDR3 protein is CASSPHPPGQAFYEQYF. The CDR3, as DNA: TGTGCCAGCAGCCCCCACCCCCCGGGACAGGCATTCTACGAGCAGTACTTC.

The CDR3 spells CASRSGQFNSPLHF. The CDR3 DNA is TGTGCCAGCAGATCGGGACAGTTTAATTCACCCCTCCACTTT. The chain uses TRBV27 and TRBJ1-6; 7 nucleotides line up with TRBD1. CDR1 and CDR2 from the germline V gene are MNHEY and SMNVEV (reference sequence). This CDR3 region has 14 residues. The V gene end was trimmed by 6 bases and the J gene end by 6 bases; junction bases not matched to a gene: 5.